This T cell receptor (beta chain) was recovered during a study of CD8 T cells in ankylosing spondylitis. Libraries of TCR beta came from quantitative 5'-RACE with molecular barcodes. Via MiXCR, TCRdb re-called the 5' RACE reads, giving one row per CDR3 protein. The sample lists hundreds of thousands of distinct CDR3 sequences, roughly 13% seen once, with around 6.8% in the top ten. This clonotype was detected ten times or more. Its target is unknown. Study-wide results and limits: Disease-linked clones were found to be CD8+ and relatively rare in peripheral blood. Reactive arthritis synovial fluid and blood were previously reported to contain some motif variants. One TCR beta motif, made up of roughly eight highly homologous variants, appeared characteristic of ankylosing spondylitis blood.

This receptor was taken from a male donor with ankylosing spondylitis. The source material was blood, either unsorted or a sorted T cell fraction (not recorded which).

The CDR3 is CATSRAGELAGTDTQYF. CDR3 nucleotides: TGTGCCACCAGCAGAGCCGGGGAACTAGCGGGAACAGATACGCAGTATTTT. V is TRBV15 and J is TRBJ2-3; 10 positions agree with TRBD2. This CDR3 spans 17 amino acids. Germline CDR1 and CDR2: LNHNV and YYDKDF (reference sequence). V shed 1 base, J shed 3 bases, and the junction held 7 bases outside the gene matches. Using reference TRBV15 and TRBJ2-3 for the parts outside the CDR3, the full variable domain is DAMVIQNPRYQVTQFGKPVTLSCSQTLNHNVMYWYQQKSSQAPKLLFHYYDKDFNNEADTPDNFQSRRPNTSFCFLDIRSPGLGDTAMYLCATSRAGELAGTDTQYFGPGTRLTVL.